The present TCR beta chain was sequenced within a study of T cell repertoires in cytomegalovirus infection. Looking at the study overall: An indication of both CMV infection and matching HLA type came from public TCR beta signatures. Whole-study results and caveats: Adding up the frequency of public TCR beta families identified people who carried CMV plus the relevant HLA. Within the response measured ex vivo, HLA-C-restricted CMV-specific TCR beta clonotypes were dominant.

Trimming at V came to 5 bases and at J to 0 bases, leaving 13 bases not matched to a gene. Germline lookup yields CDR1 SGHVS and CDR2 FQNEAQ. CDR3 length: 19 residues. This clonotype has only a few counts. Its antigen is currently unknown. MiXCR, applied by TCRdb to the reads, yields one record per CDR3 protein. This sample has 150,000 or so distinct CDR3 sequences, with approximately 5.9% found just once. The source material was PBMCs. V is TRBV7-8 and J is TRBJ2-2, with 9 bases lining up with TRBD2. The sequence was obtained from a human donor in good health (CMV status not recorded). Some clones in this sample may be carry-over from other donors' samples. Here the CDR3 reads CASSRASSGGLTNTGELFF. The CDR3 region has the DNA TGTGCCAGCAGCCGCGCGAGTAGCGGGGGCCTTACGAACACCGGGGAGCTGTTTTTT.